This record covers a single TCR beta chain. These data come from a study of blood T cell repertoires in COVID-19. At the level of the study: Nucleic acid was either cDNA or gDNA, and it came from T cells, B-cell-depleted T cells, or PBMCs.

Looked up from germline, CDR1 is KGHSH and CDR2 is LQKENI. Unmatched junction bases numbered 8, after V lost 0 bases and J lost 1 base. The CDR3 runs to 17 residues. Assay used: immunoSEQ multiplex PCR; TCRdb lists only in-frame clones, some missing. The sample has about 78,000 clones, about nine tenths seen once. The sample consisted of peripheral blood. The chain links TRBV18 to TRBJ1-1; TRBD1 matches 7 bases. This receptor was taken from a man in his fifties or sixties with active or convalescent COVID-19. CDR3 sequence reads: CASSPPSGGYENTEAFF. The CDR3 DNA is TGTGCCAGCTCACCACCGTCAGGGGGATATGAGAACACTGAAGCTTTCTTT.